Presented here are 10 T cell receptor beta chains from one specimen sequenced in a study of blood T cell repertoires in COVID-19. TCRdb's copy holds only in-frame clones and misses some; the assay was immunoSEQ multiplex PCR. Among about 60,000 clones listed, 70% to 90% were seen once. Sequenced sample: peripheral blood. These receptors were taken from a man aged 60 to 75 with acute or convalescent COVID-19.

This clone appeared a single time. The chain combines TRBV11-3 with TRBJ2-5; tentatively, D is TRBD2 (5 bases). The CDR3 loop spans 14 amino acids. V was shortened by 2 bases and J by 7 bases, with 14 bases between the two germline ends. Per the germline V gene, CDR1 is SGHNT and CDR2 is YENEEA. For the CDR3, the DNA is TGTGCCAGCAGCTTATCCTCCTCCCGGGGGACCCAGTACTTC. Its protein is CASSLSSSRGTQYF.

The CDR3 reads CASSHNPPDSSTDTQYF. The DNA of the CDR3 is TGTGCCAGCAGCCACAACCCACCGGACAGCTCCACAGATACGCAGTATTTT. The chain recombines TRBV7-8 with TRBJ2-3; weak D call: TRBD1 (6 bases). Germline values: CDR1 SGHVS, CDR2 FQNEAQ. The CDR3 is 17 residues long. Trimming took off 5 bases at V and 2 bases at J, with 20 bases between the two ends.

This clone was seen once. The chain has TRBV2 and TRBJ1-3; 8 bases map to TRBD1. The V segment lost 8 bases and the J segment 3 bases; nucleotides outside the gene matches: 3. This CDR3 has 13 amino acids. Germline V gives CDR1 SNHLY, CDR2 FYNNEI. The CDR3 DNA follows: TGTGCCAGCGGACAGGGCGGTGGAAACACCATATATTTT. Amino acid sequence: CASGQGGGNTIYF.

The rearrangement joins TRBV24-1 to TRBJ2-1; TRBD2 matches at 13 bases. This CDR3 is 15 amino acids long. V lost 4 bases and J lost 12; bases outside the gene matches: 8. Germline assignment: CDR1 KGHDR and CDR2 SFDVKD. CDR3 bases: TGTGCCACCAGTGACCCGGGACTAGCGGGACTAGGGCAGTTCTTC. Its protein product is CATSDPGLAGLGQFF.

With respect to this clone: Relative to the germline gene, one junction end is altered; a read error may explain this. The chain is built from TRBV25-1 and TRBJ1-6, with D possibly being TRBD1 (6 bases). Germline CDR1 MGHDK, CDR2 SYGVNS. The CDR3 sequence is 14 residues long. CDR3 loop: CASSWGPDNSLLHF. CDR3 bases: TGTGCCAGCAGCTGGGGGCCCGATAATTCACTCCTCCACTTT.

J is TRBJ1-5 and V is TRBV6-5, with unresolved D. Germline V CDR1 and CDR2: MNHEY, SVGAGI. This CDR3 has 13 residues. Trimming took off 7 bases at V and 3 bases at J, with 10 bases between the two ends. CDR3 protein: CASNVANNQPQHF. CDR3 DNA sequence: TGTGCCAGCAATGTGGCAAACAATCAGCCCCAGCATTTT.

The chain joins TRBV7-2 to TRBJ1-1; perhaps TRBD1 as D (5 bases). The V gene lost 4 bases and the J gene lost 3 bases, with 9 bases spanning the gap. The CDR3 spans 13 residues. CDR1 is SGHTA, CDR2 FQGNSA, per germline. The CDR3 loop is CASSSGGYTEAFF. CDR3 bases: TGTGCCAGCAGCTCCGGGGGTTACACTGAAGCTTTCTTT.

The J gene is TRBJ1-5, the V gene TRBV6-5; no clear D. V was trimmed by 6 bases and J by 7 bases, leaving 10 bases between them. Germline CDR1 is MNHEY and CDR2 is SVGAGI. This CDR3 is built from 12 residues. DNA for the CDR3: TGTGCCAGCAGCCCCATTGGCCAGCCCCAGCATTTT. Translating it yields CASSPIGQPQHF.

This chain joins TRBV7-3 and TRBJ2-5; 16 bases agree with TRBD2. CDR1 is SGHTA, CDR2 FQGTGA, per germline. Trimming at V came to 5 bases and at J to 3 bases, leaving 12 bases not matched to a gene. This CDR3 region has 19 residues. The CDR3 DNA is TGTGCCAGCAGCCCAACCGGGACTAGCGGGAGGGCCGGAAAAGAGACCCAGTACTTC. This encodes CASSPTGTSGRAGKETQYF.

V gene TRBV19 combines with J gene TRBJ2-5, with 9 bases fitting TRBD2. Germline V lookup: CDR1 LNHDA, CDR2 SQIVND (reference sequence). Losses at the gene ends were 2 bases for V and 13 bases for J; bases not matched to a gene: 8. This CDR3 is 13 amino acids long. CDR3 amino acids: CASSIRASGRRYF. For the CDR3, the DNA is TGTGCCAGTAGTATAAGGGCGAGCGGGAGGAGGTACTTC.